These T cell receptor beta chains were read from a single sample in a study of blood T cell repertoires in COVID-19. Assay: immunoSEQ multiplex PCR; the TCRdb copy retains only in-frame clones and omits some. The data contain 500,000 to 600,000 clones, approximately 91% of them singletons. The sample taken for sequencing was peripheral blood. The receptor set was obtained from a woman in her forties or fifties with COVID-19, enrolled during active disease. The CDR3 runs from the conserved cysteine through the conserved F or W. D genes are given only for firm matches. Size is omitted from some rows. Given values are once, few, many or a class for expanded clones.

cdr3_nt: TGTGCCAGCAGCCAAGAAGCAGGGCGGTCACCCCTCCACTTT
cdr3_aa: CASSQEAGRSPLHF
d_call: -
v_call: TRBV3-1/TRBV3-2
clone_size: -
j_call: TRBJ1-6

cdr3_nt: TGTGCCAGCAGCCCGACAGGCCCCGAGCAGTACTTC
cdr3_aa: CASSPTGPEQYF
d_call: -
v_call: TRBV7-2
clone_size: -
j_call: TRBJ2-7

cdr3_nt: TGTGCCAGCAGGGGGGAGGGGGATACGCAGTATTTT
cdr3_aa: CASRGEGDTQYF
d_call: TRBD2
v_call: TRBV7-2
clone_size: -
j_call: TRBJ2-3

cdr3_nt: TGTGCCAGTAGTACAGGGGGCCACACTGAAGCTTTCTTT
cdr3_aa: CASSTGGHTEAFF
d_call: TRBD1
v_call: TRBV19
clone_size: -
j_call: TRBJ1-1

cdr3_nt: TGTGCCAGCAGCGTAGGGGGTCAGGGAGGGACTGAAGCTTTCTTT
cdr3_aa: CASSVGGQGGTEAFF
d_call: -
v_call: TRBV9
clone_size: -
j_call: TRBJ1-1

cdr3_nt: TGTGCCAGCAGCAGAGAGGGACAGGTCCCCCGTTTCTTC
cdr3_aa: CASSREGQVPRFF
d_call: TRBD1
v_call: TRBV5-4
clone_size: -
j_call: TRBJ2-1

cdr3_nt: TGCGCCAGCAGTCAATCGGGTTCGCGGCAGGGAACCTACGAGCAGTACTTC
cdr3_aa: CASSQSGSRQGTYEQYF
d_call: -
v_call: TRBV23-1
clone_size: -
j_call: TRBJ2-7

cdr3_nt: TGTGCCAGCAGCTTAGAGGGCGGGGGGGGCACAGATACGCAGTATTTT
cdr3_aa: CASSLEGGGGTDTQYF
d_call: TRBD2
v_call: TRBV11-2
clone_size: -
j_call: TRBJ2-3

cdr3_nt: TGCGCCAGCAGCCATCTAGGACAGGCGATCTACAATGAGCAGTTCTTC
cdr3_aa: CASSHLGQAIYNEQFF
d_call: TRBD1
v_call: TRBV4-1
clone_size: -
j_call: TRBJ2-1

cdr3_nt: TGTGCCAGCTCACCACTCAGTCGGACTAGCGGGGGCTCCTACAATGAGCAGTTCTTC
cdr3_aa: CASSPLSRTSGGSYNEQFF
d_call: TRBD2
v_call: TRBV18
clone_size: once
j_call: TRBJ2-1

cdr3_nt: TGTGCCAGCAGTTCAGGACTCCCCCTTTACCTAGCCAAAAACATTCAGTACTTC
cdr3_aa: CASSSGLPLYLAKNIQYF
d_call: -
v_call: TRBV28
clone_size: -
j_call: TRBJ2-4

cdr3_nt: TGTGCCAGCAGCTTGGGTAGAAATCAGCCCCAGCATTTT
cdr3_aa: CASSLGRNQPQHF
d_call: -
v_call: TRBV5-6
clone_size: -
j_call: TRBJ1-5

cdr3_nt: TGTGCCAGCAGTTTCAGGGGCTCATACTATGGCTACACCTTC
cdr3_aa: CASSFRGSYYGYTF
d_call: -
v_call: TRBV27
clone_size: -
j_call: TRBJ1-2